One sample yielded the 10 T cell receptor beta chains listed below, sequenced in a study of T cells in narcolepsy. The method was immunoSEQ multiplex PCR; TCRdb's version includes in-frame clones alone and lacks a portion of them. This table holds approximately 35,000 clones, around 90% found once. Sequencing used CD45RA- memory CD4+ T cells from PBMCs. The receptors come from a human donor with narcolepsy.

The V call is TRBV10-3, the J call TRBJ2-5; tentatively, D is TRBD2 (6 bases). The CDR3 covers 15 residues. The V gene lost 2 bases and the J gene lost 0 bases, with 10 bases spanning the gap. Per germline, CDR1 ENHRY and CDR2 SYGVKD. CDR3 sequence (DNA): TGTGCCATCAGTGAGGGTCTAGCGCACCAAGAGACCCAGTACTTC. It specifies CAISEGLAHQETQYF.

This clone has a single count. The chain uses TRBV18 and TRBJ1-2; tentative D call: TRBD1 (5 bases). Germline V gene sequence: CDR1 KGHSH, CDR2 LQKENI. The CDR3 runs 12 residues. V lost 2 bases and J 8 bases, leaving 9 bases between the germline ends. The CDR3 spells CASSPGGDGYTF. The CDR3, as DNA: TGTGCCAGCTCACCAGGGGGGGACGGCTACACCTTC. Full variable domain (missing parts from reference TRBV18 and TRBJ1-2): NAGVMQNPRHLVRRRGQEARLRCSPMKGHSHVYWYRQLPEEGLKFMVYLQKENIIDESGMPKERFSAEFPKEGPSILRIQQVVRGDSAAYFCASSPGGDGYTFGSGTRLTVV.

The chain combines TRBV6-5 with TRBJ2-7; 7 bases fit TRBD2. Looked up from germline, CDR1 is MNHEY and CDR2 is SVGAGI. V shed 2 bases, J shed 4 bases, and the junction held 5 bases outside the gene matches. The CDR3 totals 14 residues. The CDR3, as DNA: TGTGCCAGCAGTTACCGCGGGAGTGGGTACGAGCAGTACTTC. Amino acids: CASSYRGSGYEQYF.

This chain's CDR3 is CASSQDRDSISDTQYF. CDR3 in DNA: TGCGCCAGCAGCCAAGATCGGGACTCGATATCAGATACGCAGTATTTT. The genes are TRBV4-1 and TRBJ2-3; D may be TRBD2 (6 bases). CDR1 MGHRA and CDR2 YSYEKL come from the germline V gene. V shed 0 bases and J shed 4 bases, with 14 bases lying between them. This CDR3 is built from 16 residues.

The genes are TRBV5-1 and TRBJ1-6; the D gene is possibly TRBD1 (5 bases). In germline, CDR1 is SGHRS, CDR2 YFSETQ. V was pared by 0 bases and J by 10 bases, with 17 bases between. CDR3 length equals 16 residues. The CDR3 sequence: CASSLESGRDASPLHF. Here the CDR3 DNA reads TGCGCCAGCAGCTTGGAGTCAGGGCGGGACGCCTCACCCCTCCACTTT.

The V gene is TRBV9, the J gene TRBJ1-2; D ambiguous. CDR3 size: 14 residues. The V end was cut by 0 bases, the J end by 5 bases, with 11 bases between. Germline V gene sequence: CDR1 SGDLS, CDR2 YYNGEE. The CDR3 loop is CASSVVAQGYGYTF. CDR3 DNA sequence: TGTGCCAGCAGCGTAGTAGCCCAAGGATATGGCTACACCTTC.

As concerns this clone: This same CDR3 is encoded by further DNA sequences in the sample. The rearrangement joins TRBV7-2 to TRBJ1-3; D may be TRBD1 (5 bases). CDR3 length: 16 amino acids. The germline V and J ends were trimmed by 1 base and 1 base, with 11 bases remaining between them. Germline CDR1 SGHTA, CDR2 FQGNSA. DNA of the CDR3: TGTGCCAGCAGCTTAGTCGGGGGATCTTCTGGAAACACCATATATTTT. This encodes CASSLVGGSSGNTIYF.

The chain couples TRBV2 to TRBJ2-1, with D possibly being TRBD1 (5 bases). The CDR3 contains 13 residues. The germline gives CDR1 SNHLY, CDR2 FYNNEI. V was clipped by 2 bases and J by 6 bases, with 8 bases between them. The CDR3 region has the DNA TGTGCCAGCAGTGAACAGGGATTCAATGAGCAGTTCTTC. Its protein product is CASSEQGFNEQFF.

This chain's CDR3 is CASSLGGGSDTDTQYF. The CDR3 DNA reads TGTGCCAGCAGCCTTGGGGGGGGGTCTGACACAGATACGCAGTATTTT. The chain uses TRBV4-2 and TRBJ2-3; 7 nucleotides line up with TRBD2. The CDR3 length is 16 residues. The germline V gene has CDR1 LGHNA and CDR2 YNFKEQ. Trimming at V came to 4 bases and at J to 2 bases, leaving 9 bases not matched to a gene.

The V call is TRBV6-5, the J call TRBJ2-5; D ambiguous. This CDR3 is 13 amino acids long. V was trimmed by 6 bases and J by 5 bases, leaving 13 bases between them. CDR1 and CDR2 (germline): MNHEY, SVGAGI. The CDR3 sequence is CASSPRLRETQYF. In nucleotides, the CDR3 is TGTGCCAGCAGCCCCAGGCTGCGGGAGACCCAGTACTTC.